This TCR beta chain was documented in a study of CD8+ T cells in alopecia areata. This clone was seen a few times. Reverse transcription of extracted RNA yielded cDNA, which provided the sequencing template. Clones were sequenced by immunoSEQ multiplex PCR, and TCRdb holds only the in-frame ones, with some missing. Here the sample spans around 160,000 clones, 80% to 90% being singletons. This CDR3 is built from 14 residues. V dropped 3 bases and J dropped 1 base, with 10 bases sitting between them. CDR1 is KGHSH and CDR2 is LQKENI in the germline V gene. Patients with alopecia areata provided lesional scalp punch biopsies as well as peripheral blood. Sorted populations comprised CD4+ and CD8+ T cells obtained from PBMCs.

The sample here was CD8+ T cells sorted from blood, taken at week 0. The receptor was derived from a human donor with alopecia areata. The J gene is TRBJ2-7, the V gene TRBV18; D unclear. The CDR3 region is CASSPGSSSYEQYF. The CDR3 bases are TGTGCCAGCTCACCGGGCTCCTCATCCTACGAGCAGTACTTC.